A single sample gave rise to the 25 T cell receptor beta chains below, sequenced in a study of memory CD4+ T cells and cytomegalovirus serostatus. TCRdb's copy holds only in-frame clones and misses some; the assay was immunoSEQ multiplex PCR. The table has 85,000 to 100,000 clones, about 80% seen once. The sort gate was single viable CD3+CD4+CD8-CD45RO+ cells for memory CD4+ T cells. Sequences were obtained from memory CD4+ T cells from blood. The receptors derive from an adult in good health and CMV-seropositive.

V usage is TRBV5-1 and J usage is TRBJ1-1, with D possibly TRBD1 on 6 matching bases. The CDR3 sequence is 14 residues long. Germline CDR1 and CDR2: SGHRS and YFSETQ. V lost 4 bases, J lost 7 bases, and 17 bases lay in between. In DNA, the CDR3 is TGCGCCAGCAGCCCGGACAGCGCGGGGTTTGAAGCTTTCTTT. Amino acids: CASSPDSAGFEAFF.

The chain has TRBV30 and TRBJ2-1, with 10 positions matching TRBD1. This CDR3 is 15 amino acids long. Trimming cost V 5 bases and J 7 bases; bases outside gene matches: 11. Looked up from germline, CDR1 is GTSNPN and CDR2 is SVGIG (reference sequence). The CDR3 protein is CAWVTDRGRENEQFF. The CDR3 DNA follows: TGTGCCTGGGTTACTGACAGGGGGCGCGAAAATGAGCAGTTCTTC.

This clone was found many times. Different DNA sequences within this sample yield the same CDR3. CDR3 nucleotide sequence: TGTGCCAGCAGCTCTTCTGGGGCCAACGTCCTGACTTTC. Protein sequence: CASSSSGANVLTF. This rearrangement joins TRBV7-9 to TRBJ2-6; D is undetermined. The germline V gene has CDR1 SEHNR and CDR2 FQNEAQ (reference sequence). Between the trimmed V and J ends, which lost 4 bases and 1 base, there was a span of 2 bases. The CDR3 contains 13 residues.

This sequence joins TRBV19 and TRBJ2-1; TRBD2 agrees at 10 bases. Germline V gene lookup returns CDR1 LNHDA and CDR2 SQIVND (reference sequence). This CDR3 is built from 14 residues. V shed 2 bases, J shed 9 bases, and the junction held 4 bases outside the gene matches. CDR3 bases: TGTGCCAGTAGTATACTAGCGGGAGACGTTGAGCAGTTCTTC. Translation: CASSILAGDVEQFF.

The rearrangement links TRBV5-1 to TRBJ2-7; 7 bases map to TRBD1. The germline V gene has CDR1 SGHRS and CDR2 YFSETQ. The CDR3 consists of 14 residues. J lost 5 bases, V lost 1 base, and 6 bases had no gene match. The CDR3 protein is CASSLTGVANEQYF. The CDR3 region has the DNA TGCGCCAGCAGCTTGACAGGGGTGGCGAACGAGCAGTACTTC.

The chain recombines TRBV6-5 with TRBJ2-7; the D gene could be TRBD1 or TRBD2 (5 bases each). Germline-derived CDR1 and CDR2 are MNHEY and SVGAGI. V gave up 7 bases and J gave up 0 bases, with 16 bases separating them. The CDR3 totals 15 residues. CDR3: CASNTGRQFSYEQYF. The CDR3 DNA sequence: TGTGCCAGCAACACGGGACGGCAATTCTCCTACGAGCAGTACTTC.

The chain is built from TRBV6-1 and TRBJ2-7; D call uncertain. From germline, CDR1 is MNHNS and CDR2 SASEGT. V was pared by 2 bases and J by 2 bases, with 7 bases between. The CDR3 extends over 13 amino acids. For the CDR3, the DNA is TGTGCCAGCAGTGAATGGGCCCCCTACGAGCAGTACTTC. Amino acid sequence: CASSEWAPYEQYF.

The chain has TRBV4-1 and TRBJ2-7; D may be TRBD1 (6 bases). The CDR3 totals 15 residues. Germline CDR1 MGHRA, CDR2 YSYEKL. The V end was cut by 4 bases, the J end by 2 bases, with 15 bases between. The CDR3 nucleotides read TGCGCCAGCAGCCCGCAGACAGGCTACGCCTACGAGCAGTACTTC. Translated: CASSPQTGYAYEQYF.

The chain is built from TRBV5-4 and TRBJ1-1, with 7 bases lining up with TRBD1. V lost 1 base to trimming and J lost 7 bases; unmatched junction nucleotides: 4. The CDR3 covers 13 residues. CDR1 and CDR2 from the germline V gene are SGHNT and YYREEE (reference sequence). The chain's CDR3 is CASSLRPGGEAFF. The CDR3 DNA reads as TGTGCCAGCAGCTTGAGGCCAGGGGGTGAAGCTTTCTTT.

The chain has TRBV7-8 and TRBJ2-7; D might be TRBD2 (6 bases). Between the trimmed V and J ends, which lost 4 bases and 7 bases, there was a span of 17 bases. The germline gives CDR1 SGHVS, CDR2 FQNEAQ. The CDR3 covers 14 residues. The CDR3 nucleotides read TGTGCCAGCAGCTACCCGGGACTCCCATGGGAGCAGTACTTC. Protein product: CASSYPGLPWEQYF. The entire variable domain, with the rest obtained from reference TRBV7-8 and TRBJ2-7, is as follows: GAGVSQSPRYKVAKRGQDVALRCDPISGHVSLFWYQQALGQGPEFLTYFQNEAQLDKSGLPSDRFFAERPEGSVSTLKIQRTQQEDSAVYLCASSYPGLPWEQYFGPGTRLTVT.

The rearrangement joins TRBV6-6 to TRBJ2-3; a possible D gene is TRBD1 (5 bases). Per germline, CDR1 MNHNY and CDR2 SVGAGI (reference sequence). The V end was cut by 7 bases, the J end by 5 bases, with 10 bases between. This CDR3 region has 12 residues. CDR3 DNA: TGTGCCAGCACCGGAAGGGGAGATACGCAGTATTTT. As protein: CASTGRGDTQYF.

The chain joins TRBV10-3 to TRBJ2-3, with TRBD2 matching 8 bases. Looked up from germline, CDR1 is ENHRY and CDR2 is SYGVKD. The CDR3 has 14 residues. Trimming at V came to 5 bases and at J to 0 bases, leaving 1 base not matched to a gene. CDR3 protein: CAISSGGSTDTQYF. The CDR3 coding sequence is TGTGCCATCAGTTCGGGAGGGAGCACAGATACGCAGTATTTT.

J is TRBJ2-7 and V is TRBV7-9, with D perhaps TRBD1 (6 bases). The germline CDR1 and CDR2 sequences are SEHNR and FQNEAQ (reference sequence). This CDR3 contains 12 residues. Trimming shortened V by 6 bases and J by 3 bases, and 9 bases separated the two germline ends. This CDR3 reads CASSSTGYEQYF. CDR3 in DNA: TGTGCCAGCAGTTCGACAGGCTACGAGCAGTACTTC.

The genes are TRBV4-2 and TRBJ2-7; D is ambiguous. CDR3 length equals 15 residues. Germline CDR1 reads LGHNA; CDR2 reads YNFKEQ. The V end lost 0 bases, the J end lost 0 bases, and 9 bases lay between the germline ends. The CDR3 DNA reads TGTGCCAGCAGCCAAGATAGGGCTAGCTCCTACGAGCAGTACTTC. Translation gives CASSQDRASSYEQYF.

CDR3 DNA sequence: TGCGCCAGCAGCTTGGCGCCAGGGACAGGGGGCGCAGATACGCAGTATTTT. Translated: CASSLAPGTGGADTQYF. V and J are TRBV5-1 and TRBJ2-3; the match to TRBD1 covers 12 bases. CDR3 length: 17 amino acids. J gave up 4 bases and V 0 bases, and 6 bases lay outside the gene matches. CDR1 SGHRS and CDR2 YFSETQ come from the germline V gene.

This clone showed up just a few times. An end of the junction differs from the germline gene, which may be a read error. The chain carries TRBV7-7 and TRBJ2-2, with 7 nucleotides matching TRBD1. Germline lookup yields CDR1 SSHAT and CDR2 FNYEAQ (reference sequence). This CDR3 has 14 residues. DNA for the CDR3: TGTGCTAGCAGCTTAGACAGGGCGGCCGGGGAGCTGTTTTTT. Amino acid sequence: CASSLDRAAGELFF.

The chain recombines TRBV7-6 with TRBJ2-1; a possible D gene is TRBD2 (5 bases). CDR1 is SGHVS and CDR2 is FNYEAQ in the germline V gene. The CDR3 covers 14 residues. V was pared by 4 bases and J by 3 bases, with 10 bases between. CDR3 DNA: TGTGCCAGCAGCTCCACCGGGATCTACAATGAGCAGTTCTTC. Its translation is CASSSTGIYNEQFF.

The V call is TRBV11-2, the J call TRBJ1-5; 9 positions match TRBD1. From germline, CDR1 is SGHAT and CDR2 FQNNGV. The CDR3 length is 15 residues. V was pared by 1 base and J by 6 bases, with 4 bases of the junction left unmatched. The CDR3 spells CASSLGDRDSQPQHF. CDR3 nucleotide sequence: TGTGCCAGCAGCTTAGGGGACAGGGATAGTCAGCCCCAGCATTTT.

The chain couples TRBV6-1 to TRBJ1-4, with no clear D. CDR3 length equals 18 residues. Germline CDR1 and CDR2: MNHNS and SASEGT. V shed 1 base and J shed 2 bases, with 17 bases lying between them. This chain's CDR3 is CASSEDVGGSVTNEKLFF. The CDR3 DNA is TGTGCCAGCAGTGAAGACGTTGGCGGGTCAGTGACTAATGAAAAACTGTTTTTT.

The chain employs TRBV5-5 and TRBJ2-3; the match to TRBD2 covers 13 bases. Trimming removed 4 bases from V and 0 bases from J; junction bases left unmatched: 5. The CDR3 has 17 residues. Germline CDR1 reads SGHKS; CDR2 reads YYEKEE (reference sequence). For the CDR3, the DNA is TGTGCCAGCAGCCACCGGACTAGCGGGGGAAGCACAGATACGCAGTATTTT. It is translated as CASSHRTSGGSTDTQYF.

Here the CDR3 DNA reads TGTGCCAGCTCACGAGGTGGTGAGGAAAAACTGTTTTTT. It yields the protein CASSRGGEEKLFF. The rearrangement uses TRBV18 and TRBJ1-4, with unresolved D. Germline V gives CDR1 KGHSH, CDR2 LQKENI. The CDR3 spans 13 residues. Trimming shortened V by 4 bases and J by 8 bases, and 11 bases separated the two germline ends.

CDR3 nucleotides: TGCGCCAGCAGCTTGTATGGACAGACGGCTGAAGCTTTCTTT. Amino acids: CASSLYGQTAEAFF. V and J are TRBV5-1 and TRBJ1-1; TRBD1 might be the D (6 bases). CDR1 is SGHRS, CDR2 YFSETQ, per germline. The CDR3 consists of 14 residues. The V end was cut by 1 base, the J end by 6 bases, with 13 bases between.

The count of this clone is one. The chain employs TRBV19 and TRBJ2-7; 7 bases fit TRBD2. After removal of 5 bases from V and 7 bases from J, the junction contained 14 bases not matched to a gene. Looked up from germline, CDR1 is LNHDA and CDR2 is SQIVND (reference sequence). There are 15 residues in the CDR3. The CDR3 DNA reads TGTGCCAGTAGTCCGGAATCGGCGGGAGCCCGGGAGCAGTACTTC. This translates into CASSPESAGAREQYF.

This chain links TRBV4-1 with TRBJ1-4; D gene ambiguous. Trimming pared 1 base from V and 3 bases from J, leaving 15 bases between. Per germline, CDR1 MGHRA and CDR2 YSYEKL. The CDR3 has 17 residues. CDR3 sequence: CASSQARRAAPNEKLFF. CDR3 bases: TGCGCCAGCAGCCAAGCCCGCCGGGCAGCACCTAATGAAAAACTGTTTTTT.

V gene TRBV28 combines with J gene TRBJ2-3; the match to TRBD2 covers 9 bases. V was clipped by 2 bases and J by 2 bases; unmatched bases: 5. This CDR3 spans 16 amino acids. Per the germline V gene, CDR1 is MDHEN and CDR2 is SYDVKM. CDR3 sequence: CASSLGASGDTDTQYF. CDR3 sequence (DNA): TGTGCCAGCAGTTTAGGGGCTAGCGGGGACACAGATACGCAGTATTTT.